This passage covers 9 T cell receptor beta chains from one sample sequenced in a study of PD-L1 blockade in urothelial cancer. Assay used: immunoSEQ multiplex PCR; TCRdb lists only in-frame clones, some missing. The profile shows around 100,000 clones, nearly 90% of them singletons. The time point denotes: pretreatment peripheral blood. Sequences were derived from PBMCs, sampled around atezolizumab (anti-PD-L1) treatment. The receptors were gathered from a man between 60 and 70 years old with urothelial cancer.

The V and J genes are TRBV5-1 and TRBJ1-4; 7 bases line up with TRBD1. The CDR3 consists of 13 residues. In germline, CDR1 is SGHRS, CDR2 YFSETQ. The J segment lost 12 bases and the V segment lost 3 bases, leaving 8 bases of the junction unmatched. CDR3 region: CASSYLRTGELFF. The CDR3 DNA is TGCGCCAGCAGCTACCTCAGGACAGGTGAACTGTTTTTT. Complete variable domain (other parts from reference TRBV5-1 and TRBJ1-4): KAGVTQTPRYLIKTRGQQVTLSCSPISGHRSVSWYQQTPGQGLQFLFEYFSETQRNKGNFPGRFSGRQFSNSRSEMNVSTLELGDSALYLCASSYLRTGELFFGSGTQLSVL.

The chain combines TRBV6-1 with TRBJ1-5, with TRBD1 matching 8 bases. Germline trimming cut 6 bases from V and 3 bases from J; bases unmatched to any gene: 7. The CDR3 has 15 residues. Germline V CDR1 and CDR2: MNHNS, SASEGT. As DNA, the CDR3 is TGTGCCAGCAGAACTACAGGGGGATTCAATCAGCCCCAGCATTTT. This encodes CASRTTGGFNQPQHF.

The chain employs TRBV25-1 and TRBJ1-4; D is unclear. Germline-derived CDR1 and CDR2 are MGHDK and SYGVNS. Trimming removed 6 bases from V and 6 bases from J, with 17 bases in between. The CDR3 is 15 residues long. CDR3 sequence reads: CASRWSGPGDEKLFF. The CDR3, as DNA: TGTGCCAGCAGATGGAGTGGACCCGGGGATGAAAAACTGTTTTTT.

The chain employs TRBV19 and TRBJ1-6, with unresolved D. In germline, CDR1 is LNHDA, CDR2 SQIVND (reference sequence). Trimming shortened V by 0 bases and J by 8 bases, and 11 bases separated the two germline ends. CDR3 size: 15 residues. CDR3 nucleotide sequence: TGTGCCAGTAGTATAGATCCGTCGCGGGATTCACCCCTCCACTTT. This gives the protein CASSIDPSRDSPLHF. Full variable domain (remainder filled in from reference TRBV19 and TRBJ1-6): DGGITQSPKYLFRKEGQNVTLSCEQNLNHDAMYWYRQDPGQGLRLIYYSQIVNDFQKGDIAEGYSVSREKKESFPLTVTSAQKNPTAFYLCASSIDPSRDSPLHFGNGTRLTVT.

The chain recombines TRBV7-2 with TRBJ2-3, with a weak D call TRBD2 (7 bases). V lost 2 bases and J lost 4, with 16 bases in between. The CDR3 is 16 amino acids. The germline V gene encodes CDR1 SGHTA and CDR2 FQGNSA. The CDR3 nucleotides read TGTGCCAGCAGCTTATTAGCCGGGGGGCGCCCAGATACGCAGTATTTT. This translates into CASSLLAGGRPDTQYF.

This clone turned up a few times. The rearrangement uses TRBV5-1 and TRBJ2-1; tentatively, D is TRBD1 (5 bases). In germline, CDR1 is SGHRS, CDR2 YFSETQ. The germline V and J ends were trimmed by 0 bases and 8 bases, with 6 bases remaining between them. The CDR3 runs 12 residues. CDR3 region: CASSLEGDEQFF. The CDR3 DNA follows: TGCGCCAGCAGCTTGGAAGGGGATGAGCAGTTCTTC.

The rearrangement uses TRBV5-1 and TRBJ2-7; D might be TRBD1 (6 bases). The CDR3 runs to 17 residues. The ends were cut back, 0 bases at V and 4 bases at J, with 20 bases in the middle. The germline V gene encodes CDR1 SGHRS and CDR2 YFSETQ. CDR3 in amino acids: CASSLGVRTAQIYEQYF. In DNA, the CDR3 is TGCGCCAGCAGCTTGGGGGTCCGGACAGCCCAAATTTACGAGCAGTACTTC.

The chain uses TRBV5-5 and TRBJ1-5, with D perhaps TRBD1 (5 bases). Germline loops: CDR1 SGHKS, CDR2 YYEKEE (reference sequence). The CDR3 spans 15 residues. With 4 bases removed from V and 6 bases from J, the gap between germline ends came to 17 bases. Here the CDR3 reads CASSAQGGGSQPQHF. The CDR3 region has the DNA TGTGCCAGCAGCGCCCAGGGCGGCGGCAGTCAGCCCCAGCATTTT.

CDR3 protein: CASSVEGQGVRNVLTF. The CDR3 DNA follows: TGTGCCAGCAGCGTAGAGGGACAGGGGGTACGCAACGTCCTGACTTTC. The V gene is TRBV9, the J gene TRBJ2-6, with 11 positions matching TRBD1. Germline CDR1 reads SGDLS; CDR2 reads YYNGEE. This CDR3 is 16 amino acids long. V shed 0 bases, J shed 9 bases, and the junction held 5 bases outside the gene matches.